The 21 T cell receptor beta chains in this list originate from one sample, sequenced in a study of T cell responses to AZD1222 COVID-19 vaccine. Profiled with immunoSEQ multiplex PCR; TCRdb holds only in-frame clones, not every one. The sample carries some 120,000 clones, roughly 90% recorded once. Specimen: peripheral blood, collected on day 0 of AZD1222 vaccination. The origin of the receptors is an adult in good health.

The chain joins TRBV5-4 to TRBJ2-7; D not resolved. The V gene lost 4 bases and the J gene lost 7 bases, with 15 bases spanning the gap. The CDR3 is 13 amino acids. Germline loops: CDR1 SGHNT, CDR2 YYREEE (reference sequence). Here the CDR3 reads CASSRAPREEQYF. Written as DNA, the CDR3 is TGTGCCAGCAGCCGAGCGCCCCGAGAGGAGCAGTACTTC.

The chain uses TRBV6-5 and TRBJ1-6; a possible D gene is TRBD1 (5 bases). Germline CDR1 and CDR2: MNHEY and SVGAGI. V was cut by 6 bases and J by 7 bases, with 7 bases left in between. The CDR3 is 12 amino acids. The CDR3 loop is CASSGGNSPLHF. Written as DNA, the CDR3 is TGTGCCAGCAGCGGGGGGAATTCACCCCTCCACTTT.

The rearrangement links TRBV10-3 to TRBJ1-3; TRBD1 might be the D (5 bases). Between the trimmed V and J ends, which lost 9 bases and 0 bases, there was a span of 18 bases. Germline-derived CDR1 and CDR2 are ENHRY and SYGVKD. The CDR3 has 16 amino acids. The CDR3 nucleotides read TGTGCCATTACGTACTTTCAGGGCCTCTCTGGAAACACCATATATTTT. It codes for CAITYFQGLSGNTIYF.

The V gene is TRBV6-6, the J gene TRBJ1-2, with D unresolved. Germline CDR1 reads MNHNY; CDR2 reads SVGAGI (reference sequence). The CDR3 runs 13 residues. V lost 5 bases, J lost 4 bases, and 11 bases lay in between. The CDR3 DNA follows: TGTGCCAGCAGTCCGGTAGAATCCTATGGCTACACCTTC. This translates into CASSPVESYGYTF.

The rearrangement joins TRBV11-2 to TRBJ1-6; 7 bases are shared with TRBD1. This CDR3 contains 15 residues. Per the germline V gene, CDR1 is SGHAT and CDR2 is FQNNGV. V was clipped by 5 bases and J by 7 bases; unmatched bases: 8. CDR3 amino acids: CASSVVGGANSPLHF. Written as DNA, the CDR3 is TGTGCCAGCAGCGTCGTAGGGGGCGCGAATTCACCCCTCCACTTT.

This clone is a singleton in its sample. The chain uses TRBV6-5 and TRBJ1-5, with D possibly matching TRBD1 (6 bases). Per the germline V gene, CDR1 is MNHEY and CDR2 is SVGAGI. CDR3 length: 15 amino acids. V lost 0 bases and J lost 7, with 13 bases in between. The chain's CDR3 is CASSYSITGTQPQHF. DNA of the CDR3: TGTGCCAGCAGTTACTCGATCACAGGGACCCAGCCCCAGCATTTT.

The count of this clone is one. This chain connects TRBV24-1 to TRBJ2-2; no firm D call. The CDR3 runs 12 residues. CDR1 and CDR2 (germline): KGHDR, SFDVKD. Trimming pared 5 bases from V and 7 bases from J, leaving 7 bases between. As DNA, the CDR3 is TGTGCCACCAGTGGTGGAGACGGGGAGCTGTTTTTT. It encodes CATSGGDGELFF.

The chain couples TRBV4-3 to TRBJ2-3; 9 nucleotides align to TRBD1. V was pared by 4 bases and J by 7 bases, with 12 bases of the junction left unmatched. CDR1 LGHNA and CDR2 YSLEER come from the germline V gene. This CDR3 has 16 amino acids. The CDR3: CASSLSSGTGLNTQYF. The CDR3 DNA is TGCGCCAGCAGCCTATCATCCGGGACAGGGCTAAATACGCAGTATTTT.

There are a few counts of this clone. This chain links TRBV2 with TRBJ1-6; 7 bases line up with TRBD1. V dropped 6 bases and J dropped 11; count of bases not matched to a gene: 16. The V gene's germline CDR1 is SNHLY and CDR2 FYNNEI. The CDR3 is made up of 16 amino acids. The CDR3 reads CASSPGTVGTKPPLHF. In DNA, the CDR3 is TGTGCCAGCAGCCCCGGGACAGTCGGGACCAAACCACCCCTCCACTTT.

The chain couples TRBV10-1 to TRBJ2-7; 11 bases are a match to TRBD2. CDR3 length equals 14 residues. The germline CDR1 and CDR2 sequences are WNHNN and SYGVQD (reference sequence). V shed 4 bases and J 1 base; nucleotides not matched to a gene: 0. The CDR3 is CASSGTSGSYEQYF. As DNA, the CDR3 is TGCGCCAGCAGTGGGACTAGCGGGTCCTACGAGCAGTACTTC.

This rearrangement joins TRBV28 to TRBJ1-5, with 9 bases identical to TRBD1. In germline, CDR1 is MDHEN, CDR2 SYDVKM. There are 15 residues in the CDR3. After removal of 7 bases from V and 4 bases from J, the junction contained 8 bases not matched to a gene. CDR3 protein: CASTEVGQGNQPQHF. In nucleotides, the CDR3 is TGTGCCAGCACAGAGGTTGGACAGGGGAATCAGCCCCAGCATTTT.

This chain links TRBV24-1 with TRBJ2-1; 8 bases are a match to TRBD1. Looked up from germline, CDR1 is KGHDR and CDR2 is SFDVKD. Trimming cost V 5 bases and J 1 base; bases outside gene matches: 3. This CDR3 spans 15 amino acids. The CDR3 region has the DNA TGTGCCACCAGTGGGGACAGGAAATCCTACAATGAGCAGTTCTTC. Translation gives CATSGDRKSYNEQFF.

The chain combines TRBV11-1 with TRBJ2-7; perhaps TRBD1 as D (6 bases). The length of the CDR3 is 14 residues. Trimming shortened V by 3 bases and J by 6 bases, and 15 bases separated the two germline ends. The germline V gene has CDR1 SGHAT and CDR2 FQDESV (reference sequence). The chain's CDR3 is CASSLNRVMSEQYF. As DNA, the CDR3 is TGTGCCAGCAGCTTGAACAGGGTGATGAGCGAGCAGTACTTC.

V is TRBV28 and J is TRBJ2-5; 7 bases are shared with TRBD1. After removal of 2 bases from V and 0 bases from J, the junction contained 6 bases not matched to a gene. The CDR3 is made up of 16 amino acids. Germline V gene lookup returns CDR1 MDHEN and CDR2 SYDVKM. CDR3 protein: CASSLLGQTYQETQYF. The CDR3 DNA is TGTGCCAGCAGTTTACTGGGACAGACGTACCAAGAGACCCAGTACTTC. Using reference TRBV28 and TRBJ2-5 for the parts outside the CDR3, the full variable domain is DVKVTQSSRYLVKRTGEKVFLECVQDMDHENMFWYRQDPGLGLRLIYFSYDVKMKEKGDIPEGYSVSREKKERFSLILESASTNQTSMYLCASSLLGQTYQETQYFGPGTRLLVL.

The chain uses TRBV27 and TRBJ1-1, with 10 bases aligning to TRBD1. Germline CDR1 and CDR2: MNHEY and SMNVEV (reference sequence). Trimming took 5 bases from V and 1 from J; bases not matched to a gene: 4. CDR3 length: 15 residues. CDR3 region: CASSPRQGANTEAFF. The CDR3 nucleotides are TGTGCCAGCAGTCCACGACAGGGGGCGAACACTGAAGCTTTCTTT.

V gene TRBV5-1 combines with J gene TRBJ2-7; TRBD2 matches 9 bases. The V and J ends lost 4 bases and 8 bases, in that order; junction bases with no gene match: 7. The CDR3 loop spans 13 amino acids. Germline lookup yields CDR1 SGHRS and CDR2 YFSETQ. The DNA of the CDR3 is TGCGCCAGCAGCGTTAGCGGGAGCGAGAAGCAGTACTTC. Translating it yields CASSVSGSEKQYF.

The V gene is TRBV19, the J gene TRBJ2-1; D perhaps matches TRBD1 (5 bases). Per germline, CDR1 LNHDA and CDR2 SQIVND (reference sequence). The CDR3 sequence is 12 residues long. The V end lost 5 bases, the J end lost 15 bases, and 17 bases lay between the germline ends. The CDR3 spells CASSPDQGVPFF. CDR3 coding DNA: TGTGCCAGTAGTCCCGACCAGGGTGTGCCGTTCTTC.

The CDR3 nucleotides read TGTGCCAGCAGCCGCGACCGGGACAGAGCCTACGAGCAGTACTTC. Translation: CASSRDRDRAYEQYF. The chain uses TRBV14 and TRBJ2-7, with 7 positions matching TRBD1. Germline-derived CDR1 and CDR2 are SGHDN and FVKESK. CDR3 length: 15 amino acids. The ends lost 4 bases at V and 2 bases at J; junction bases unmatched: 8.

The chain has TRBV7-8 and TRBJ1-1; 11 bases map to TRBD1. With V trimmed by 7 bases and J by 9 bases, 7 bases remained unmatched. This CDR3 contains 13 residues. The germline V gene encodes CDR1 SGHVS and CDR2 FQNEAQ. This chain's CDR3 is CASIRDRGDKAFF. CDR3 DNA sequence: TGTGCCAGCATCCGGGACAGGGGGGATAAAGCTTTCTTT.

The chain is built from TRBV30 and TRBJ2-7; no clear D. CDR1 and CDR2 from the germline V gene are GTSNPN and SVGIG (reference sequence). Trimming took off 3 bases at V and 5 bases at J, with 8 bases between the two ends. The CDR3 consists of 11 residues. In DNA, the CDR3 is TGTGCCTGGAGCGGGTCAGACGAGCAGTACTTC. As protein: CAWSGSDEQYF.

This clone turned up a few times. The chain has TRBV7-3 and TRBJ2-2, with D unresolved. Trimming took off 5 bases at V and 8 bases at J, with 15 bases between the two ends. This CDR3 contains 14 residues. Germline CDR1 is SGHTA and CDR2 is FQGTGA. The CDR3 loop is CASSNLLVPGELFF. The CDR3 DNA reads TGTGCCAGCAGCAACCTCTTGGTTCCAGGGGAGCTGTTTTTT. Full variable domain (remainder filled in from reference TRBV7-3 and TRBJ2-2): GAGVSQTPSNKVTEKGKYVELRCDPISGHTALYWYRQSLGQGPEFLIYFQGTGAADDSGLPNDRFFAVRPEGSVSTLKIQRTERGDSAVYLCASSNLLVPGELFFGEGSRLTVL.